The rows below give T cell receptor beta chains drawn from one sample of a study of identical twins. TCRdb recomputed calls from the 5' RACE reads with MiXCR, one row per CDR3 protein. The data show 1.5 million to 2 million distinct CDR3 sequences, about 30% seen once. Input material: cord blood. The origin of the receptors is a newborn girl in good health. The CDR3 runs from the conserved cysteine through the conserved F or W. Fields, in order: J gene, V gene, CDR3 protein.

TRBJ2-5,TRBV10-3,CAISESTQETQYF
TRBJ2-1,TRBV6-2/TRBV6-3,CASSYQRGQETQFF
TRBJ2-5,TRBV21-1,CASSKSHWTRQETQYF
TRBJ2-5,TRBV7-8,CASSSLRGTSHNEQYF
TRBJ2-7,TRBV4-2,CASSQGQVAYEQYF
TRBJ2-7,TRBV5-5,CASSRTSGDNYEQYF
TRBJ2-7,TRBV20-1,CSARDWAQASYEQYF
TRBJ2-1,TRBV2,CASSEMGSFNEQFF
TRBJ1-4,TRBV27,CASSLWEKLFF
TRBJ1-2,TRBV20-1,CSARDHRTIYGHTF
TRBJ2-1,TRBV12-5,CASGPDGIYYNEQFF
TRBJ1-4,TRBV28,CASRWTATNEKLFF
TRBJ2-3,TRBV7-9,CASSGTNTDTQNF
TRBJ2-7,TRBV5-1,CASSLYQFGTDNEQYF
TRBJ1-2,TRBV20-1,CSARQGGFYGYTF
TRBJ2-3,TRBV9,CASSVDLGRTDTLYF
TRBJ1-1,TRBV10-1,CASSDMTANTEAFF
TRBJ1-2,TRBV11-2,CASSTLRGTPGGYTF
TRBJ2-5,TRBV5-1,CASSSGQGYGETQYF
TRBJ1-2,TRBV4-2,CASSQVFRGRLDGYTF
TRBJ1-1,TRBV29-1,CSVAEQLNTEAFF
TRBJ1-2,TRBV5-1,CASSLRQQGGYGYTF
TRBJ2-3,TRBV20-1,CSARDLPIRLAGVTDTQYF
TRBJ2-2,TRBV5-1,CASSLEVKNTGELFF
TRBJ2-7,TRBV6-2/TRBV6-3,CASSPRGRNEQYF
TRBJ1-2,TRBV4-1,CASSQDHASRSSYGYTF
TRBJ2-5,TRBV7-2,CASSLERGPQETQYF
TRBJ2-3,TRBV12-3/TRBV12-4,CASSGTGPDTQYF
TRBJ2-4,TRBV3-1,CASSHSPPGLARSAKNIQYF
TRBJ2-1,TRBV29-1,CSVLPRAPYNEQFF
TRBJ1-4,TRBV29-1,CSVEMGQGTEKRFF
TRBJ1-5,TRBV24-1,CAASGQGYNQPQHF
TRBJ1-4,TRBV6-6,CASSPGTGKISNEKLFF
TRBJ2-1,TRBV4-2,CASSPSGGPMVDEQFF
TRBJ1-6,TRBV20-1,CSAGRQGYNSPLHF
TRBJ2-1,TRBV6-2/TRBV6-3,CASSYSPPDRETRLARYNEQFF
TRBJ2-1,TRBV28,CASSPSGRNNNEQFF
TRBJ2-1,TRBV27,CASSLSAFRNEQFF
TRBJ2-3,TRBV6-6,CASTNSGGASDTQYF
TRBJ2-7,TRBV11-2,CASSSVSPTASVTYEQYF
.,TRBV20-1,CSAYGTGLYEQYF
TRBJ2-1,TRBV11-1,CASSLGWDSLNEQFF
TRBJ2-1,TRBV12-3/TRBV12-4,CASSFYAGQGFF
TRBJ2-3,TRBV12-3/TRBV12-4,CASSLFGVGDTQYF
TRBJ2-1,TRBV27,CASSSPRLAGGFGEQFF
TRBJ1-1,TRBV2,CASIIMNTEAFF
TRBJ2-4,TRBV6-6,CASSRESAPDLRYF
TRBJ1-1,TRBV4-1,CASSQDLGRLTNTEAFF
TRBJ2-7,TRBV28,CASSSRWTVSYEQYF
TRBJ1-4,TRBV27,CASSFLRNEKLFF
TRBJ1-4,TRBV18,CASSPRDTRLRGEKLFF
TRBJ1-2,TRBV20-1,CSARGQFSLRNPTYYGYTF
TRBJ2-1,TRBV28,CASRAGTSAYNEQFF
TRBJ2-3,TRBV20-1,CSANVRQGTSTDTQYF
TRBJ1-4,TRBV30,CAWSVQGAGEEKLFF
TRBJ2-3,TRBV11-2,CASSSLRGGQDAQYF
TRBJ2-7,TRBV29-1,CSAAQRRGIDEQYF